The present T cell receptor (beta chain) was sequenced within a study of OX40 agonist ivuxolimab in advanced cancers. Study outcomes and limitations: Doses of 0.1 to 3.0 mg/kg were accompanied by clonal expansion of CD4+ and CD8+ blood T cells by week 6.

Using immunoSEQ multiplex PCR, the repertoire was profiled, and TCRdb retains in-frame clones only, with some absent. The sample holds about 100,000 clones; around 90% are singletons and the top ten take approximately 0.58%. On this clone itself: The antigen is undetermined.

The receptor's source is an adult with an advanced solid tumor such as melanoma, head and neck, liver or kidney cancer. The starting material was CD4+ or CD8+ T cells sorted from blood, obtained in a trial of the OX40 agonist ivuxolimab.

Written as DNA, the CDR3 is TGTGCCAGCAGCTCTAATTACTACGAGCAGTACTTC. This gives the protein CASSSNYYEQYF. The J gene is TRBJ2-7, the V gene TRBV28; D is undetermined. Germline V gives CDR1 MDHEN, CDR2 SYDVKM. The CDR3 loop spans 12 amino acids. The ends were cut back, 6 bases at V and 3 bases at J, with 9 bases in the middle.